Listed below are T cell receptor beta chains from one sample, sequenced in a study of blood T cell repertoires in COVID-19. The assay was immunoSEQ multiplex PCR, and TCRdb's table has in-frame clones only and misses some. The repertoire holds approximately 200,000 clones, with roughly nine tenths as singletons. Sequenced sample: peripheral blood. These receptor sequences come from a woman in her 30s with active or convalescent COVID-19. Both conserved end residues are part of each CDR3. The D gene is left open where the match is weak. The size of a clone is reported for some rows only, either as once, few or many, or as a class for expanded clones.

V	J	size	D	CDR3
TRBV18	TRBJ1-5	-	-	CASSPTDSNQPQHF
TRBV6-5	TRBJ1-1	-	TRBD1	CASSYQGQTEAFF
TRBV10-2	TRBJ1-1	-	TRBD1	CASSEWTGGRNTEAFF
TRBV12-3/TRBV12-4	TRBJ2-7	-	-	CASSLPGVDEQYF
TRBV19	TRBJ1-1	-	TRBD1	CASSRPGQGFTEAFF
TRBV5-1	TRBJ2-1	-	TRBD1	CASSFGTGDLVPFF
TRBV11-3	TRBJ2-3	-	TRBD2	CASSSHRLAGALDTQYF
TRBV15	TRBJ2-5	-	-	CATSRDRGETQYF
TRBV27	TRBJ1-2	-	-	CASSRGQPGYGYTF
TRBV5-4	TRBJ1-2	few	-	CASSLYRVPNYGYTF
TRBV24-1	TRBJ2-1	-	-	CATSDLTRGSEQFF
TRBV19	TRBJ1-5	few	TRBD1	CASSIFARQGDQPQHF
TRBV9	TRBJ1-6	-	-	CASSVAGNNRDLHF
TRBV27	TRBJ2-3	once	TRBD1	CASSRDRDRAVDTQYF
TRBV2	TRBJ1-2	-	-	CASSERGSVYGYTF
TRBV18	TRBJ2-3	-	-	CASSPLQSYTDTQYF
TRBV19	TRBJ2-1	-	-	CASSIVPRVNEQFF
TRBV3-1/TRBV3-2	TRBJ1-5	-	-	CASSQEGAPPQPQHF
TRBV28	TRBJ2-4	-	-	CASSWGLGAKNIQYF
TRBV30	TRBJ2-2	-	TRBD1	CAWKVGQGLSTGELFF
TRBV28	TRBJ2-1	-	TRBD1	CASKDQGAVYNEQFF
TRBV24-1	TRBJ2-1	-	TRBD1	CATSDFGTGTYNEQFF
TRBV6-5	TRBJ2-3	-	TRBD2	CARCRLATCTDTQYF
TRBV28	TRBJ2-1	-	TRBD2	CASSSPWTSGSALNEQFF
TRBV5-6	TRBJ2-1	-	TRBD2	CASSLGLAGEMFF
TRBV5-1	TRBJ2-7	-	-	CASSLQGDEQYF
TRBV27	TRBJ2-7	-	-	CASSTWDSNYEQYF
TRBV19	TRBJ1-5	once	-	CASSISHLRSNQPQHF
TRBV12-5	TRBJ1-3	-	-	CASGSTGGGNTIYF
TRBV5-1	TRBJ1-2	few	-	CASRLGPFRTTYGYTF
TRBV20-1	TRBJ1-1	once	TRBD1	CSATEGQGISEAFF
TRBV28	TRBJ1-5	-	TRBD1	CASSPLGTVYQPQHF
TRBV28	TRBJ1-5	few	-	CANQGALGNQPQHF
TRBV4-1	TRBJ1-5	-	-	CASSQGSGISNQPQHF
TRBV3-1/TRBV3-2	TRBJ1-2	once	-	CASSQDATRGYTF
TRBV25-1	TRBJ1-2	-	-	CASFGVGDQGYYGYTF
TRBV6-6	TRBJ1-2	-	-	CAVEAGANYGYTF
TRBV28	TRBJ1-1	-	TRBD1	CASTLDRVVPEAFF
TRBV7-9	TRBJ2-7	-	-	CASSLVRDTVSYEQYF
TRBV6-2/TRBV6-3	TRBJ2-1	-	-	CASSSQGNEQFF
TRBV9	TRBJ2-3	-	-	CASSVGAGSYTDTQYF
TRBV7-7	TRBJ2-5	-	-	CASSLGSGGETQYF
TRBV5-1	TRBJ2-2	-	-	CASSLQGTHTGELFF
TRBV5-1	TRBJ2-1	-	TRBD2	CASCGSGRPYNEQFF
TRBV29-1	TRBJ2-7	-	-	CSVEVGGGYEQYF
TRBV6-1	TRBJ1-5	-	TRBD1	CASSEGTGFSNQPQHF
TRBV5-1	TRBJ1-6	-	-	CASSLTSPSGNYNSPLHF
TRBV28	TRBJ2-1	-	-	CASSLSWEPRVDEQFF
TRBV9	TRBJ2-3	-	TRBD2	CASSAHSSGGTSTDTQYF
TRBV27	TRBJ2-7	-	TRBD1	CASSLWYPGQNYEQYF
TRBV19	TRBJ2-2	-	-	CATSGEGGELFF
TRBV19	TRBJ2-6	-	-	CASSMRGANVLTF
TRBV3-1/TRBV3-2	TRBJ2-7	-	-	CASSQAQNEQYF
TRBV7-9	TRBJ1-1	-	TRBD1	CASSYPGQGRTEAFF